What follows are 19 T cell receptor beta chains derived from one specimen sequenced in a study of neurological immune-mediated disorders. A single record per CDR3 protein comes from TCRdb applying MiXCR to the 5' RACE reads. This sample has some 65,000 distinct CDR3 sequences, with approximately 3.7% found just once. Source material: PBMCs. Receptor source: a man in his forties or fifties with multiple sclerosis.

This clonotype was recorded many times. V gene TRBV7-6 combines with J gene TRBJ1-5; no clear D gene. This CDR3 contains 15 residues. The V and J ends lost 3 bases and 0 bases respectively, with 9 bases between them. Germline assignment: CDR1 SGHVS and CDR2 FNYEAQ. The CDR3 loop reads CASSLLVYSNQPQHF. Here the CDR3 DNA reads TGTGCCAGCAGCTTGTTAGTATATAGCAATCAGCCCCAGCATTTT.

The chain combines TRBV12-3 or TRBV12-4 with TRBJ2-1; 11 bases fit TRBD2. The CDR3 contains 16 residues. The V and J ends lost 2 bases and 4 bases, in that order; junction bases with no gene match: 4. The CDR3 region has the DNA TGTGCCAGCAGTTTACTCAGACTAGCGGGATACAATGAGCAGTTCTTC. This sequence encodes CASSLLRLAGYNEQFF.

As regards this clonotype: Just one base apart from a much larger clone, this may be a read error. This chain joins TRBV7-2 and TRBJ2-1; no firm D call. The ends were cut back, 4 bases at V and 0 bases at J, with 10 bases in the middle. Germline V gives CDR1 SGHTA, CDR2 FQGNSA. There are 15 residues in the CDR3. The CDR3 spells CASSYQTRSYNEQFF. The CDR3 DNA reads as TGTGCCAGCAGCTACCAAACCCGCTCCTACAATGAGCAGTTCTTC.

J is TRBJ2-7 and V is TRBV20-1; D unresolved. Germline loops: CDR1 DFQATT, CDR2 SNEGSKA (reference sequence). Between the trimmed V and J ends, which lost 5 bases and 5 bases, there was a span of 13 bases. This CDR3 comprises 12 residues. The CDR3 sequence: CSADPPLHEQYV. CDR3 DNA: TGCAGTGCTGATCCACCCCTGCACGAGCAGTACGTC.

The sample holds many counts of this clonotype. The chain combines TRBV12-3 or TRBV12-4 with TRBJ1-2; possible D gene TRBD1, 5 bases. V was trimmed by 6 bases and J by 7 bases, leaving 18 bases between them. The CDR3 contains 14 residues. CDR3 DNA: TGTGCCAGCAGCCGGGACTTAATGGCGAGTGGCTACACCTTC. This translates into CASSRDLMASGYTF.

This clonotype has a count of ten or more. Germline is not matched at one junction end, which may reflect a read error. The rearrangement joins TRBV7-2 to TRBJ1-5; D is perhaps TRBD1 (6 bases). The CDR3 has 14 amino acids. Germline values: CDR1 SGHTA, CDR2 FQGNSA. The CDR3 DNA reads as TGTGCCAGCAGCCCGGAGGGGGGCAATCAGCCCCAGAATTTT. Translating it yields CASSPEGGNQPQNF.

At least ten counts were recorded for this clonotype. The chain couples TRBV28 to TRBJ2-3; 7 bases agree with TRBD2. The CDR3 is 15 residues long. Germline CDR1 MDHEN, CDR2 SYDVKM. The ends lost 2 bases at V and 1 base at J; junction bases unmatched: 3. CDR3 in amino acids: CASSLAGVGTDTQYF. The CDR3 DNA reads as TGTGCCAGCAGTTTAGCGGGGGTGGGCACAGATACGCAGTATTTT.

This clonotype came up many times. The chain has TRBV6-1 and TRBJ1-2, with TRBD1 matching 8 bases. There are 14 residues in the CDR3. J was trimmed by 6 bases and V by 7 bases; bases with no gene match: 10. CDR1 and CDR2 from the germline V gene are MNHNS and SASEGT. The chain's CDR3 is CASKPLGQGDGYTF. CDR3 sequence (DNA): TGTGCCAGCAAACCCCTTGGACAGGGCGATGGCTACACCTTC.

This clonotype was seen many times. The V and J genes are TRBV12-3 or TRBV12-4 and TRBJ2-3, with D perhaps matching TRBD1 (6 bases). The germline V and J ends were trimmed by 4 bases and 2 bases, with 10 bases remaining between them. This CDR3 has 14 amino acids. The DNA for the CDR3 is TGTGCCAGCAGTTGGACAGCGAACACAGATACGCAGTATTTT. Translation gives CASSWTANTDTQYF.

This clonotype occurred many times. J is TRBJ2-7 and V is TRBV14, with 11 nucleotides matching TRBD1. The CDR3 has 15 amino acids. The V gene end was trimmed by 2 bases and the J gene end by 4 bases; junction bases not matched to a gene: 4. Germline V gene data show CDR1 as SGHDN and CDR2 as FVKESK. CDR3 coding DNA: TGTGCCAGCAGCCAACCGGACAGGGGGCAGTACGAGCAGTACTTC. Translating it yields CASSQPDRGQYEQYF. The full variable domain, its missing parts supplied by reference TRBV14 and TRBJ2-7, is EAGVTQFPSHSVIEKGQTVTLRCDPISGHDNLYWYRRVMGKEIKFLLHFVKESKQDESGMPNNRFLAERTGGTYSTLKVQPAELEDSGVYFCASSQPDRGQYEQYFGPGTRLTVT.

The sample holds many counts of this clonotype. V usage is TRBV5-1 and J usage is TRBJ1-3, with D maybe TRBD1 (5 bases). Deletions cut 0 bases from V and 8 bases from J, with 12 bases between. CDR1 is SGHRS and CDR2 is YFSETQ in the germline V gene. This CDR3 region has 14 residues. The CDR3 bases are TGCGCCAGCAGCTTGGTTGCGGGAGGGGACACCATATATTTT. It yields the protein CASSLVAGGDTIYF.

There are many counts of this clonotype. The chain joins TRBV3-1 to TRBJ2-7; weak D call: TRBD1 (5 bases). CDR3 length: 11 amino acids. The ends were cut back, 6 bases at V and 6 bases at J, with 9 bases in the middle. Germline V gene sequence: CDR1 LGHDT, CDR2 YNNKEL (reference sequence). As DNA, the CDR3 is TGTGCCAGCAGAGGGGAAGTCGAGCAGTACTTC. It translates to CASRGEVEQYF.

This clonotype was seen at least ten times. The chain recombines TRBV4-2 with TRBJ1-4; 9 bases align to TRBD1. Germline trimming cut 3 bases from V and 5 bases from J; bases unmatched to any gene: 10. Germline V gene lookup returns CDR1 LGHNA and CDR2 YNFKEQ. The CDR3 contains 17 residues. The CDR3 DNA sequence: TGTGCCAGCAGCCACCCACCAGAGGGGACAGGGAATGAAAAACTGTTTTTT. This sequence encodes CASSHPPEGTGNEKLFF.

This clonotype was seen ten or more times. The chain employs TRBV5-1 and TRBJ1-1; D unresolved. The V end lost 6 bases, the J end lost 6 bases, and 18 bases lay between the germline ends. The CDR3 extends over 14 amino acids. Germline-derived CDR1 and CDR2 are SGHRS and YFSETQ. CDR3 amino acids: CASTRTAGSPEAFF. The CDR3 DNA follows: TGCGCCAGCACACGGACGGCGGGGAGCCCTGAAGCTTTCTTT.

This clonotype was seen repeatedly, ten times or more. CDR3 sequence reads: CSARPRGIGPQHF. The DNA of the CDR3 is TGCAGTGCTAGACCCCGGGGAATTGGGCCCCAGCATTTT. The genes are TRBV20-1 and TRBJ1-5; D is uncertain. Germline CDR1 DFQATT, CDR2 SNEGSKA (reference sequence). This CDR3 is 13 amino acids long. V lost 2 bases and J lost 9, with 14 bases in between.

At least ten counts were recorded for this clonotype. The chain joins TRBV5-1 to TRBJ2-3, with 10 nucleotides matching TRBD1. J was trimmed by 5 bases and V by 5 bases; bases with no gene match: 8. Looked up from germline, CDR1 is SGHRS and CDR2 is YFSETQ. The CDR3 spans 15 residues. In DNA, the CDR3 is TGCGCCAGCAGTTTTATGGGACAGGGGTTAGATACGCAGTATTTT. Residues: CASSFMGQGLDTQYF.

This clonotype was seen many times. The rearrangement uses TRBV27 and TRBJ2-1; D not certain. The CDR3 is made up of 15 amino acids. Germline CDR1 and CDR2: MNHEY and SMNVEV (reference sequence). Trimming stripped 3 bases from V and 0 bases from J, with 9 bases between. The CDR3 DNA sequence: TGTGCCAGCAGTTTCCCTCCGGTCTCCTACAATGAGCAGTTCTTC. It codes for CASSFPPVSYNEQFF.

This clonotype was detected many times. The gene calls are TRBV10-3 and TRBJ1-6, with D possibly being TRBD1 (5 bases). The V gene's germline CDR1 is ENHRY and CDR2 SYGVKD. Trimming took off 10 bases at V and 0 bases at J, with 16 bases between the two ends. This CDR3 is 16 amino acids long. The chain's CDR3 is CATHDSSISYNSPLHF. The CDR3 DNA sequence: TGTGCCACCCACGACAGTTCTATCTCCTATAATTCACCCCTCCACTTT.

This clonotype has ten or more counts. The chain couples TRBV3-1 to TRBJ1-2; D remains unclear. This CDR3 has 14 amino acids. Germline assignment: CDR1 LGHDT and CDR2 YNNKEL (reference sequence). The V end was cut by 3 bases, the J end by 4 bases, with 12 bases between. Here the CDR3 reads CASSHLTRTYGYTF. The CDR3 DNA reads TGTGCCAGCAGCCATTTAACACGGACCTATGGCTACACCTTC.